The T cell receptor beta chain under discussion was sequenced for a study of blood T cell repertoires in COVID-19. Under the authors' procedure: Reference gene primers were amplified, and this amplification served to estimate nucleated cell counts. Generated by immunoSEQ multiplex PCR, the TCRdb table keeps only in-frame clones and is missing some. V, J and clone size derive from that table, while D and trimming were established from the DNA sequence. The sample holds fewer than 200,000 clones; roughly 87% are singletons and the top ten take approximately 1.4%. This CDR3 has 16 amino acids. CDR1 is MNHNY, CDR2 SVGAGI, per germline (reference sequence). Trimming left V 2 bases short and J 0 bases short, with 13 bases between.

This clonotype originated in a woman aged 45-65 years with acute or convalescent COVID-19. The rearrangement uses TRBV6-6 and TRBJ1-2, with a weak D call TRBD1 (6 bases). Sequenced: peripheral blood. As DNA, the CDR3 is TGTGCCAGCAGTTACGATGGGGCAGGGGCTAACTATGGCTACACCTTC. This codes for CASSYDGAGANYGYTF.